The rows below give T cell receptor beta chains drawn from one sample of a study of blood T cell repertoires in COVID-19. Sequenced by immunoSEQ multiplex PCR; TCRdb stores in-frame clones only, minus some. The data show 380,000 or so clones, approximately 89% seen once. Sequencing was done on a sample of PBMCs or T cells enriched from blood (not recorded which). These receptors originate from a man younger than 40 who had recovered from COVID-19. CDR3s include the opening cysteine and the closing phenylalanine or tryptophan. Fields, in order: CDR3 protein, CDR3 DNA, D gene, V gene, J gene, clone size. A D gene is named only where the DNA matches it firmly. Clone size is stated in some rows and not others, as once, few, many or a class when expanded.

CASSEARGSYNEQFF	TGCGCCAGCAGTGAGGCGCGAGGCTCCTACAATGAGCAGTTCTTC	-	TRBV10-1	TRBJ2-1	-
CASSDQWAGDGGYTF	TGTGCCAGCAGCGATCAATGGGCAGGGGATGGTGGCTACACCTTC	-	TRBV7-2	TRBJ1-2	once
CASSLQTGTYGYTF	TGTGCCAGCAGCTTACAGACAGGCACTTATGGCTACACCTTC	-	TRBV7-8	TRBJ1-2	-
CASSSDRNTGELFF	TGTGCCAGCAGTTCCGACAGAAACACCGGGGAGCTGTTTTTT	-	TRBV6-2/TRBV6-3	TRBJ2-2	-
CASSFRTGSAQETQYF	TGCGCCAGCAGCTTCCGGACAGGGAGCGCCCAAGAGACCCAGTACTTC	TRBD1	TRBV5-1	TRBJ2-5	-
CASSYSWDRVGYTF	TGTGCCAGCAGTTACTCTTGGGACAGGGTTGGCTACACCTTC	TRBD1	TRBV6-5	TRBJ1-2	-
CASSQGPSPLHF	TGTGCCAGCAGCCAGGGTCCTTCACCCCTCCACTTT	-	TRBV7-6	TRBJ1-6	-
CASSLVGEETQYF	TGTGCCAGCAGTTTAGTAGGGGAAGAGACCCAGTACTTC	-	TRBV27	TRBJ2-5	-
CASSVGAEFGSYNSPLHF	TGTGCCAGCAGTGTGGGGGCGGAATTCGGGTCCTATAATTCACCCCTCCACTTT	-	TRBV2	TRBJ1-6	-
CASSSDSYEKLFF	TGTGCCAGCAGTTCAGACAGTTATGAAAAACTGTTTTTT	-	TRBV7-6	TRBJ1-4	-
CASSLEGAGVYGYTF	TGTGCCAGCAGCTTAGAGGGAGCCGGGGTCTATGGCTACACCTTC	-	TRBV7-2	TRBJ1-2	-
CASTRDRGYSPLHF	TGTGCCAGCACTCGCGATCGGGGGTATTCACCCCTCCACTTT	-	TRBV5-4	TRBJ1-6	-
CASSLATTRTEAFF	TGTGCCAGCAGCTTGGCCACAACGCGGACTGAAGCTTTCTTT	-	TRBV7-6	TRBJ1-1	once
CASSQDRGQGANGYTF	TGCGCCAGCAGCCAAGATCGCGGACAGGGGGCGAACGGCTACACCTTC	TRBD1	TRBV4-1	TRBJ1-2	once
CAISESGSSQPQHF	TGTGCCATCAGTGAGTCTGGCTCGTCTCAGCCCCAGCATTTT	-	TRBV10-3	TRBJ1-5	-
CASSDSAGAGDTQYF	TGTGCCAGCAGTGACTCTGCAGGGGCCGGAGATACGCAGTATTTT	-	TRBV6-4	TRBJ2-3	few
CASILEPHSGNTIYF	TGTGCCAGCATCCTAGAACCTCACTCTGGAAACACCATATATTTT	-	TRBV7-9	TRBJ1-3	-
CASSFASGGNTGELFF	TGTGCCAGCAGCTTCGCTAGCGGGGGTAACACCGGGGAGCTGTTTTTT	TRBD2	TRBV7-8	TRBJ2-2	-
CASSLVGQGPETQYF	TGTGCCAGCAGCTTAGTGGGACAGGGCCCAGAGACCCAGTACTTC	TRBD1	TRBV7-8	TRBJ2-5	-
CASGTGFPYEQYF	TGTGCCAGCGGGACAGGGTTTCCCTACGAGCAGTACTTC	TRBD1	TRBV6-5	TRBJ2-7	-
CASSYSGEQFF	TGTGCCAGCAGTTATAGCGGTGAGCAGTTCTTC	-	TRBV6-6	TRBJ2-1	-
CASSPEAGGRTGELFF	TGTGCCAGCTCACCAGAGGCAGGGGGCCGCACCGGGGAGCTGTTTTTT	TRBD1	TRBV18	TRBJ2-2	-
CAISEGASGGYGYTF	TGTGCCATCAGTGAGGGGGCATCGGGAGGTTATGGCTACACCTTC	-	TRBV10-3	TRBJ1-2	-
CAWKGEGGNQPQHF	TGTGCCTGGAAGGGGGAGGGGGGCAATCAGCCCCAGCATTTT	-	TRBV30	TRBJ1-5	-
CASSELTGGDTEAFF	TGTGCCAGCAGCGAGCTAACAGGGGGGGACACTGAAGCTTTCTTT	TRBD1	TRBV6-5	TRBJ1-1	-
CASSQDWGIGTQPYEQYF	TGTGCCAGCAGCCAAGATTGGGGGATCGGGACACAGCCCTACGAGCAGTACTTC	-	TRBV3-1/TRBV3-2	TRBJ2-7	once
CASSLLRGTLGLGEAFF	TGTGCCAGCAGCCTACTCCGGGGGACCCTGGGCCTAGGTGAAGCTTTCTTT	-	TRBV7-2	TRBJ1-1	-
CASSLVAGEYGYTF	TGTGCCAGCAGCTTAGTCGCAGGGGAGTATGGCTACACCTTC	-	TRBV7-2	TRBJ1-2	-
CAIRGTGGFTEAFF	TGTGCCATCAGGGGGACAGGGGGCTTCACTGAAGCTTTCTTT	TRBD1	TRBV10-3	TRBJ1-1	-
CSASGGGGQPQHF	TGCAGTGCTAGTGGGGGGGGAGGTCAGCCCCAGCATTTT	-	TRBV20-1	TRBJ1-5	-